This TCR beta chain is from a study of blood T cell repertoires in COVID-19 (dated by TCRdb to about 2020). For context, the study as a whole: Samples from collaborators originated in the United States, Italy and Spain and spanned both the acute and convalescent phases of COVID-19. The repertoires were released in a freely available public database meant as a resource for research on the immune response to SARS-CoV-2. A de-identified subject ID, COVID-19 status, age in years and sex were almost always included in the sample metadata. Deeply sampled blood TCRbeta repertoires from subjects exposed to, actively infected with, or recovered from COVID-19 were included in the dataset. The material from the prospective study consisted of cDNA or gDNA derived from T cells, B-cell-depleted T cells, or PBMCs. The samples were drawn from two sources: the first 160 participants of the ongoing ImmuneRACE study, and 1,254 subjects contributed by 6 global collaborators. HLA class I and class II types, where available, came from metadata supplied by the sample provider rather than from assay-based typing. Overall study outcomes, separate from this receptor: Clinical and demographic metadata were provided uncurated, with the amount varying by source and participant.

Relative to germline, V is 3 bases shorter and J is 6 bases shorter, with 11 bases between their ends. Based on the germline V gene (reference sequence), the CDR1 and CDR2 sequences are WNHNN and SYGVQD. The CDR3 holds 13 amino acids from the cysteine to the phenylalanine. CDR3 DNA only is kept here, 39 bases in frame from base 1. As for this clone: Its recognized antigen is unknown. Nothing much larger sits one base from this clone, and base qualities are not available.

TCRbeta CDR3 regions were amplified from genomic DNA by means of the immunoSEQ Assay, a bias-controlled multiplex PCR. In the paper's pipeline: Nucleated cell counts per sample were estimated from amplification of reference gene primers within the assay. To quantify the absolute abundance of each unique TCRbeta CDR3 rearrangement, sequence reads were collapsed and filtered. For each sample, productive Simpson clonality was calculated as the square root of Simpson's diversity index over productive rearrangements. The immuneACCESS repertoire file appears here via TCRdb, limited to in-frame rearrangements. These files lack a portion of the clones; in checked studies, under half of the deficit traces to unresolved V genes, and the cause of the others is not known. V and J calls and clone size are given by that table; D and trimming were obtained from the DNA. The sample table contains tens of thousands of clones; only one count was recorded for about three quarters of them. The ten largest clones add up to around 19% of the sample.

Whole blood was collected in K2EDTA tubes by collaborating institutions according to the institutions' own protocols. For TCRbeta analysis, collaborators shipped samples in one of three forms: frozen whole blood, isolated PBMCs, or DNA extracted from either of those sample types. The material sequenced was peripheral blood. The rearrangement combines TRBV10-1 with TRBJ2-5; the D gene is perhaps TRBD1, on 5 matching bases. The receptor comes from a woman aged 80 or older with active or convalescent COVID-19. The CDR3 is CASSEGVGQTQYF. The sequenced DNA: TGCGCCAGCAGTGAAGGGGTAGGGCAGACCCAGTACTTC.